The 22 T cell receptor beta chains given below trace back to one sample, sequenced in a study of T-cell memory formation after mild COVID-19. Using its own MiXCR run on the 5' RACE reads, TCRdb lists one record per CDR3 protein. The repertoire holds 150,000 or so distinct CDR3 sequences, with 13% to 15% as singletons. The sequencing sample was made of PBMCs or a T cell subset sorted from them (not recorded which). Every receptor here comes from an adult woman who had mild COVID-19 (a few samples of this study predate the infection). Cell type and time point are not known.

This rearrangement joins TRBV3-1 to TRBJ2-7; D perhaps matches TRBD1 (6 bases). CDR1 LGHDT and CDR2 YNNKEL come from the germline V gene (reference sequence). The CDR3 contains 14 residues. Trimming removed 1 base at V and 6 bases at J, with 13 bases between. CDR3 loop: CASSQGGRMAEQYF. CDR3 DNA sequence: TGTGCCAGCAGCCAAGGGGGGCGAATGGCCGAGCAGTACTTC.

This clonotype was observed at least ten times. The chain employs TRBV6-6 and TRBJ2-5, with D perhaps TRBD1 or TRBD2 (6 bases each). In germline, CDR1 is MNHNY, CDR2 SVGAGI (reference sequence). V was clipped by 6 bases and J by 5 bases, with 19 bases between them. The CDR3 contains 15 residues. As DNA, the CDR3 is TGTGCCAGCAGCCCGGGCGGGACACCCCAGGAGACCCAGTACTTC. This encodes CASSPGGTPQETQYF.

This clonotype was observed at least ten times. The chain links TRBV5-8 to TRBJ2-7; possible D gene TRBD1, 6 bases. Germline CDR1 reads SGHTS; CDR2 reads YDEGEE. The CDR3 sequence is 8 residues long. CDR3 coding DNA: TGTGCCAGCAACCAGGGGTTAGTC. This codes for CASNQGLV.

The chain has TRBV12-3 or TRBV12-4 and TRBJ2-1; 9 nucleotides align to TRBD2. CDR3 length equals 13 residues. V gave up 3 bases and J gave up 13 bases; unmatched junction bases: 7. As DNA, the CDR3 is TGTGCCAGCAGTTTCCGGCTAGCGGGAATACAGTTCTTC. This translates into CASSFRLAGIQFF.

The chain employs TRBV21-1 and TRBJ1-1; the table's D call of TRBD1 was not tested on the DNA. TRBV21-1 is marked as a pseudogene. The CDR3 is 11 residues long. DNA of the CDR3: TGTGCCAGGGGGGTGGACACTGAAGCTTTCTTT. Amino acid sequence: CARGVDTEAFF.

The V gene is TRBV7-9, the J gene TRBJ1-2; D gene ambiguous. The CDR3 sequence is 14 residues long. V dropped 1 base and J dropped 8 bases, with 14 bases sitting between them. CDR1 and CDR2 from the germline V gene are SEHNR and FQNEAQ (reference sequence). CDR3: CASSLGAGYSGYTF. DNA for the CDR3: TGTGCCAGCAGCTTAGGAGCAGGTTATAGCGGCTACACCTTC.

This clonotype showed up just a few times. The genes are TRBV10-3 and TRBJ2-2; D ambiguous. The CDR3 totals 12 residues. Germline-derived CDR1 and CDR2 are ENHRY and SYGVKD. With 0 bases removed from V and 6 bases from J, the gap between germline ends came to 2 bases. CDR3 residues: CAISESSGELFF. Written as DNA, the CDR3 is TGTGCCATCAGTGAGTCATCCGGGGAGCTGTTTTTT.

This clonotype was seen more than once but under ten times. The rearrangement links TRBV29-1 to TRBJ2-2; D is ambiguous. The ends were cut back, 2 bases at V and 7 bases at J, with 11 bases in the middle. Germline assignment: CDR1 SQVTM and CDR2 ANQGSEA. CDR3 size: 13 residues. The CDR3 is CSVESRVGGELFF. The CDR3 DNA is TGCAGCGTTGAATCCCGGGTTGGCGGGGAGCTGTTTTTT.

V usage is TRBV7-2 and J usage is TRBJ2-4, with 7 bases fitting TRBD1. J gave up 4 bases and V 5 bases, and 11 bases lay outside the gene matches. CDR1 is SGHTA and CDR2 is FQGNSA in the germline V gene. CDR3 size: 16 residues. For the CDR3, the DNA is TGTGCCAGCAGCGGGACAGCGGCGTTCAAAAAAAACATTCAGTACTTC. Protein product: CASSGTAAFKKNIQYF.

The V and J genes are TRBV7-9 and TRBJ2-7, with 7 bases that match TRBD2. This CDR3 comprises 14 residues. From germline, CDR1 is SEHNR and CDR2 FQNEAQ (reference sequence). J gave up 5 bases and V 1 base, and 5 bases lay outside the gene matches. CDR3 nucleotides: TGTGCCAGCAGCTTAGTGGCTAGCGGACACGAGCAGTACTTC. Translating gives CASSLVASGHEQYF.

This clonotype was counted between two and nine times. The chain employs TRBV12-3 or TRBV12-4 and TRBJ2-3; D is uncertain. The length of the CDR3 is 13 residues. V dropped 3 bases and J dropped 0 bases, with 4 bases sitting between them. The CDR3 is CASSFSSTDTQYF. The CDR3 DNA follows: TGTGCCAGCAGTTTTTCCAGCACAGATACGCAGTATTTT.

This clonotype came up a few times. This rearrangement joins TRBV11-3 to TRBJ2-1; the match to TRBD1 covers 9 bases. V lost 3 bases to trimming and J lost 4 bases; unmatched junction nucleotides: 4. The germline CDR1 and CDR2 sequences are SGHNT and YENEEA. The CDR3 loop spans 15 amino acids. This CDR3 is CASSLGTGPYNEQFF. The CDR3 DNA reads as TGTGCCAGCAGCTTGGGGACAGGGCCATACAATGAGCAGTTCTTC. Complete variable domain (other parts from reference TRBV11-3 and TRBJ2-1): EAGVVQSPRYKIIEKKQPVAFWCNPISGHNTLYWYLQNLGQGPELLIRYENEEAVDDSQLPKDRFSAERLKGVDSTLKIQPAELGDSAVYLCASSLGTGPYNEQFFGPGTRLTVL.

This chain connects TRBV7-9 to TRBJ2-3, with 16 positions matching TRBD2. This CDR3 is 14 amino acids long. CDR1 and CDR2 (germline): SEHNR, FQNEAQ (reference sequence). This chain's CDR3 is CSTGTSGGADTQYF. In DNA, the CDR3 is TGTTCCACCGGGACTAGCGGGGGGGCAGATACGCAGTATTTT.

This clonotype occurred a few times. This rearrangement joins TRBV30 to TRBJ2-3, with TRBD2 identical over 13 bases. This CDR3 is 17 amino acids long. In germline, CDR1 is GTSNPN, CDR2 SVGIG (reference sequence). V dropped 2 bases and J dropped 6; count of bases not matched to a gene: 11. CDR3: CAWSTTRTSGGVDTQYF. CDR3 nucleotides: TGTGCCTGGAGTACTACGAGGACTAGCGGGGGTGTGGATACGCAGTATTTT.

With respect to this clonotype: A much larger clone lies one base from this, so it may be a read error. In this CDR3 the conserved last residue, phenylalanine or tryptophan, is missing, so a read error is likely. This chain links TRBV25-1 with TRBJ2-1; D possibly corresponds to TRBD1 (5 bases). Trimming removed 4 bases from V and 5 bases from J, with 15 bases in between. Germline V lookup: CDR1 MGHDK, CDR2 SYGVNS. The length of the CDR3 is 15 residues. CDR3 loop: CASSARAQGNNEQFL. DNA for the CDR3: TGTGCCAGCAGTGCCCGGGCCCAGGGTAACAATGAGCAGTTCTTA.

The chain has TRBV7-2 and TRBJ2-4; D is possibly TRBD1 or TRBD2 (6 bases each). The CDR3 totals 14 residues. The V gene's germline CDR1 is SGHTA and CDR2 FQGNSA. The V and J ends lost 5 bases and 7 bases respectively, with 15 bases between them. The CDR3 sequence: CASSQRGVSNIQYF. CDR3 DNA: TGTGCCAGCAGCCAGAGGGGGGTCAGCAACATTCAGTACTTC.

This clonotype has only a few counts. The chain joins TRBV9 to TRBJ1-2; 10 bases are a match to TRBD1. The CDR3 runs to 14 residues. Trimming removed 6 bases from V and 5 bases from J; junction bases left unmatched: 7. Germline-derived CDR1 and CDR2 are SGDLS and YYNGEE. The CDR3 coding sequence is TGTGCCAGCACCATGACAGGGGGCAAATATGGCTACACCTTC. Translating it yields CASTMTGGKYGYTF. Supplemented by reference TRBV9 and TRBJ1-2, the full variable domain reads DSGVTQTPKHLITATGQRVTLRCSPRSGDLSVYWYQQSLDQGLQFLIQYYNGEERAKGNILERFSAQQFPDLHSELNLSSLELGDSALYFCASTMTGGKYGYTFGSGTRLTVV.

This clonotype was seen a handful of times. The gene calls are TRBV5-6 and TRBJ1-2, with 9 bases fitting TRBD1. Germline V gives CDR1 SGHDT, CDR2 YYEEEE. V was pared by 2 bases and J by 5 bases, with 13 bases of the junction left unmatched. The CDR3 has 17 residues. The CDR3 nucleotides read TGTGCCAGCAGCTTAACTACAGGGGGCCTAGACGGATATGGCTACACCTTC. Amino acid sequence: CASSLTTGGLDGYGYTF.

V usage is TRBV4-1 and J usage is TRBJ2-1, with D maybe TRBD2 (5 bases). CDR1 and CDR2 from the germline V gene are MGHRA and YSYEKL. This CDR3 region has 17 residues. Trimming removed 6 bases from V and 8 bases from J, with 26 bases in between. The CDR3 protein is CASRRISGWGVLDEQFF. The CDR3 region has the DNA TGCGCCAGCAGACGAATATCGGGATGGGGTGTTCTGGATGAGCAGTTCTTC.

The J gene is TRBJ2-7, the V gene TRBV30; D is unresolved. CDR1 GTSNPN and CDR2 SVGIG come from the germline V gene (reference sequence). The ends were cut back, 8 bases at V and 4 bases at J, with 18 bases in the middle. The CDR3 consists of 13 residues. In DNA form, the CDR3 reads TGTGCCGGTCAGAGGCGTCGAAGTTACGAGCAGTACTTC. Translated, it gives CAGQRRRSYEQYF.

The table lists this clonotype with a few counts. V usage is TRBV24-1 and J usage is TRBJ2-5; 7 nucleotides line up with TRBD2. J lost 2 bases, V lost 4 bases, and 12 bases had no gene match. CDR1 KGHDR and CDR2 SFDVKD come from the germline V gene. The CDR3 length is 17 residues. The CDR3 bases are TGTGCCACCAGTGAACCTCGCTCCCGGGAGGCACAAGAGACCCAGTACTTC. Its protein product is CATSEPRSREAQETQYF.

The chain joins TRBV5-1 to TRBJ2-7, with D maybe TRBD1 (5 bases). This CDR3 has 14 residues. V lost 5 bases, J lost 5 bases, and 17 bases lay in between. Per the germline V gene, CDR1 is SGHRS and CDR2 is YFSETQ. This CDR3 is CASRAGPSRDEQYF. DNA for the CDR3: TGCGCCAGCAGGGCAGGGCCTTCGCGCGACGAGCAGTACTTC.